This T cell receptor beta chain was found in a study of CD8 T cells in ankylosing spondylitis. General study findings and limits: The study looked at matched synovial fluid samples from ankylosing spondylitis patients. Disease-linked clones were reported to be significantly enriched there. Those disease-linked clones were CD8+; they were also relatively rare in peripheral blood.

This CDR3 region has 17 residues. Germline V gene lookup returns CDR1 SEHNR and CDR2 FQNEAQ (reference sequence). The V gene lost 5 bases and the J gene lost 1 base, with 18 bases spanning the gap. As regards this clonotype: Its antigen is currently unknown.

Library preparation for TCR beta used quantitative 5'-RACE with molecular barcodes. MiXCR was run by TCRdb on the 5' RACE reads, yielding one entry per CDR3 protein. The data show roughly 150,000 distinct CDR3 sequences, roughly 34% seen once. The rearrangement uses TRBV7-9 and TRBJ2-1, with a tentative D call TRBD2 (5 bases). The TCR was taken from a male donor with ankylosing spondylitis. What was sequenced was synovial fluid, either unsorted or a sorted T cell fraction (not recorded which). The DNA of the CDR3 is TGTGCCAGCAGCCCGCAGAGGGCAGGCCGGTCCTACAATGAGCAGTTCTTC. It yields the protein CASSPQRAGRSYNEQFF.